This T cell receptor (beta chain) is from a study of cytomegalovirus exposure and HLA in healthy donors. CDR1 is SEHNR, CDR2 FQNEAQ, per germline (reference sequence). The CDR3 loop spans 12 amino acids. Concerning this clone itself: Compared with germline, one end of the junction differs, possibly owing to a read error.

In the PCR, 60 Vbeta and 13 Jbeta primers were used. Clones were sequenced by immunoSEQ multiplex PCR, and TCRdb holds only the in-frame ones, with some missing. The data show some 120,000 clones, roughly 78% seen once. The sequence came from a woman between 40 and 50 years old in good health and CMV-seronegative. The rearrangement links TRBV7-9 to TRBJ2-7; D is possibly TRBD1 (5 bases). Source material: PBMCs. CDR3 sequence reads: CSSDSGAYEQYF. CDR3 nucleotide sequence: TGTTCCAGCGACAGTGGTGCCTACGAGCAGTACTTC.